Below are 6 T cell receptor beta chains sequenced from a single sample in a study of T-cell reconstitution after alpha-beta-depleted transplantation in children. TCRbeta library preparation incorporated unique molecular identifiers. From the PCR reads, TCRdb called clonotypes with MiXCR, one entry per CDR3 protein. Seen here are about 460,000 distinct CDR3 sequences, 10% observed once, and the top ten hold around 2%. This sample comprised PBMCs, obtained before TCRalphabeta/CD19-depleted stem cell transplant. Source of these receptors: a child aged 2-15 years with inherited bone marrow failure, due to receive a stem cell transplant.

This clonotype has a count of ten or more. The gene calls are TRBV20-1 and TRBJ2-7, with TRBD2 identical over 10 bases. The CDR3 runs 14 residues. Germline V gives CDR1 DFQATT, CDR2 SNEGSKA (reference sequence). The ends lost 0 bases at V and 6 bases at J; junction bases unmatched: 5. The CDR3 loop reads CSARDLAGAFEQYF. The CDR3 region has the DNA TGCAGTGCTAGAGATCTAGCGGGAGCTTTCGAGCAGTACTTC.

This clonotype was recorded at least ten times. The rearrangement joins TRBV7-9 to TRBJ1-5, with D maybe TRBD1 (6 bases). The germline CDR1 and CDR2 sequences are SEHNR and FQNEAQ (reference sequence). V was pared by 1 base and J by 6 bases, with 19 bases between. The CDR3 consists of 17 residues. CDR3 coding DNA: TGTGCCAGCAGCTTAGGACAGACGGGGGGCGGCGGTCAGCCCCAGCATTTT. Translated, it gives CASSLGQTGGGGQPQHF.

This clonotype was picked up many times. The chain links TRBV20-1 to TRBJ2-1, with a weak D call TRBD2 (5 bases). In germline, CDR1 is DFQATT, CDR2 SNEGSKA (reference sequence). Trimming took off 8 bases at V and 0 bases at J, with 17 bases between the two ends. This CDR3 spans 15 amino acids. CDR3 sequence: CSPRSASRSYNEQFF. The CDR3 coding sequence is TGCAGTCCCCGGAGCGCTAGCCGCTCCTACAATGAGCAGTTCTTC.

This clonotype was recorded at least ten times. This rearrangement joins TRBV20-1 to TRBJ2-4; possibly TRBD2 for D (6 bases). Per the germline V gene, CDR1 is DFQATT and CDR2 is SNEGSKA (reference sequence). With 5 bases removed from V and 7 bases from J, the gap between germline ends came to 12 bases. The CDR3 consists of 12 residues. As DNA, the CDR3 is TGCAGTGCTCTGGAGGGCGGGAACATTCAGTACTTC. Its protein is CSALEGGNIQYF.

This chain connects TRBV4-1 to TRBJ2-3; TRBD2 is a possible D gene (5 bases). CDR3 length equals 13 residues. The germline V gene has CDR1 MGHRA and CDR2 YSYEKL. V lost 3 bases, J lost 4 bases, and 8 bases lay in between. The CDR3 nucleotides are TGCGCCAGCAGCCAGAGGGTTTCAGATACGCAGTATTTT. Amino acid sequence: CASSQRVSDTQYF.

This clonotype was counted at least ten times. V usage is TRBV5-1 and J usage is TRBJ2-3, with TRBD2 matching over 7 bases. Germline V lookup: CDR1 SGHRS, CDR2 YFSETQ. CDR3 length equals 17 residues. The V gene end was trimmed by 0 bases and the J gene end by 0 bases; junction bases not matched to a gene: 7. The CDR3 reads CASSLVPSGESTDTQYF. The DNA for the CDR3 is TGCGCCAGCAGCTTGGTTCCTAGCGGAGAAAGCACAGATACGCAGTATTTT.